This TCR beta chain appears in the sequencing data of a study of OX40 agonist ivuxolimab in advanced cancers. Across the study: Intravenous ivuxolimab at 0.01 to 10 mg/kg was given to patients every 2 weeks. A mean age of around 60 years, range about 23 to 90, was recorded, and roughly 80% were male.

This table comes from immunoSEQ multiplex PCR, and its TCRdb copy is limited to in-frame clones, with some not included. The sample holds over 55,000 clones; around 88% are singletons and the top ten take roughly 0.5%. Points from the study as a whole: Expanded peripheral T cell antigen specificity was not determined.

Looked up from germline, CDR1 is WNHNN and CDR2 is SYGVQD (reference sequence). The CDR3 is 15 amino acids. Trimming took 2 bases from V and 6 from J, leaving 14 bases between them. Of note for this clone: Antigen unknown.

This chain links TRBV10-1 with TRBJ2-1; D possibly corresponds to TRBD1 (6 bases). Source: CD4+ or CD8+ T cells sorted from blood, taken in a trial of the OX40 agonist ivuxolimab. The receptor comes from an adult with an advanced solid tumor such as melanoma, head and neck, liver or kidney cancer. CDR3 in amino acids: CASSERTDGFNEQFF. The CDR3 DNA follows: TGCGCCAGCAGTGAGCGGACAGACGGCTTCAATGAGCAGTTCTTC.